The TCR beta chain under discussion was sequenced for a study of cytomegalovirus exposure and HLA in healthy donors. PCR was performed using 60 Vbeta and 13 Jbeta primers. Profiled with immunoSEQ multiplex PCR; TCRdb holds only in-frame clones, not every one. The sample lists 150,000 to 200,000 clones, roughly 80% occurring once. CDR3 length: 15 residues. CDR1 is MDHEN, CDR2 SYDVKM, per germline. The V end lost 6 bases, the J end lost 2 bases, and 14 bases lay between the germline ends. The count of this clone is one. The source of this sequence is a female donor in good health and CMV-seronegative. This sequence joins TRBV28 and TRBJ1-5; D is undetermined. Sequenced material: PBMCs. CDR3 protein: CASSADSKGNQPQHF. The DNA for the CDR3 is TGTGCCAGCAGCGCGGACTCAAAAGGCAATCAGCCCCAGCATTTT.